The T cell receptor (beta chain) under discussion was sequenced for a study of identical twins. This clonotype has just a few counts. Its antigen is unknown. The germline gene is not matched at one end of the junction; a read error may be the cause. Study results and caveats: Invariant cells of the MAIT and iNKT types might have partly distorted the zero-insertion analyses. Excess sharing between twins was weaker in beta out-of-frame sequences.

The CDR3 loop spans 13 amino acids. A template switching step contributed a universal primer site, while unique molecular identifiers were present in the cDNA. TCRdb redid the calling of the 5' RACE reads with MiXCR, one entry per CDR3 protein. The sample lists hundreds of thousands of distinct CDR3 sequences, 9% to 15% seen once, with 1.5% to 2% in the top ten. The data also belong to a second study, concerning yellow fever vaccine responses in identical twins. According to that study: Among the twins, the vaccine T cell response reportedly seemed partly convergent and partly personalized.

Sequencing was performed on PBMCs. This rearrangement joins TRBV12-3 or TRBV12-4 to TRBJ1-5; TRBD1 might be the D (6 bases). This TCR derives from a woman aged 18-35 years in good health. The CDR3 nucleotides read TGTGCCAGCAGTTTTAGGGGGAATCGGCCCCAGCATTTT. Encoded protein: CASSFRGNRPQHF.